These T cell receptor beta chains were read from a single sample in a study of blood T cell repertoires in COVID-19. The assay was immunoSEQ multiplex PCR, and TCRdb's table has in-frame clones only and misses some. Of about 230,000 clones listed, roughly 86% were seen once; the top ten hold around 3.7%. The specimen sequenced was PBMCs or T cells enriched from blood (not recorded which). These receptors all stem from a woman aged 25 to 45 with acute COVID-19. Each CDR3 is given with its conserved first and last residue. A D gene is named only where the DNA matches it firmly. Size tells how often a clone was seen (once, few, many) or the class of an expanded clone, and some rows leave it out.

J gene,D gene,V gene,clone size,CDR3 DNA,CDR3 protein
TRBJ2-5,TRBD1,TRBV28,.,TGTGCCAGCAGTTTGGTATCTGGACAGGGATCAGCAGAGACCCAGTACTTC,CASSLVSGQGSAETQYF
TRBJ2-5,TRBD2,TRBV24-1,once,TGTGCCACCAGTGACCCCGGGCGGGGGGAGACCCAGTACTTC,CATSDPGRGETQYF
TRBJ1-2,.,TRBV24-1,.,TGTGCCACCAGTGATTTTAACAGGAACTATGGCTACACCTTC,CATSDFNRNYGYTF
TRBJ2-7,.,TRBV5-4,.,TGTGCCAGCAGCTTACAGGGACCGTTTTACGAGCAGTACTTC,CASSLQGPFYEQYF
TRBJ1-1,TRBD1,TRBV30,.,TGTGCCTTTCGACAGGGTTACAACACTGAAGCTTTCTTT,CAFRQGYNTEAFF
TRBJ2-3,TRBD2,TRBV5-4,.,TGTGCCAGCAACCCGAGCGGGGGGCGCACAGATACGCAGTATTTT,CASNPSGGRTDTQYF
TRBJ1-2,TRBD1,TRBV6-2/TRBV6-3,.,TGTGCCAGCAGTTATAGGGGGCGAGGAAAGGATGGCTACACCTTC,CASSYRGRGKDGYTF
TRBJ1-2,.,TRBV12-3/TRBV12-4,.,TGTGCCAGCACCTTCCCAGGGTCCGGCTACACCTTC,CASTFPGSGYTF
TRBJ2-3,TRBD1,TRBV5-1,once,TGCGCCAGCAGATACAGGGGGCGTCCAGATACGCAGTATTTT,CASRYRGRPDTQYF
TRBJ1-2,.,TRBV9,.,TGTGCCAGCAGCATAGGACGGAGGGGCTACACCTTC,CASSIGRRGYTF
TRBJ1-1,TRBD1,TRBV13,once,TGTGCCAGCAGCTCAAGGACAGGAAAAGCTTTCTTT,CASSSRTGKAFF
TRBJ1-1,TRBD1,TRBV28,.,TGTGCCAGCAGGCCCTCCCACAGGGGCCTCGCTGAAGCTTTCTTT,CASRPSHRGLAEAFF
TRBJ2-1,TRBD2,TRBV18,.,TGTGCCAGCTCACCGTCCCCCCTTTTGAGCGGGGGGACAAAACAGTTCTTC,CASSPSPLLSGGTKQFF